Listed below are T cell receptor beta chains from one sample, sequenced in a study of human T cells and chemical hapten exposure. TCRdb reanalysed the RACE reads using MiXCR and keeps one entry per CDR3 protein. Of about 84,000 distinct CDR3 sequences in the sample, approximately 11% were seen once. The sequences come from whole blood, collected in connection with sensitization to the hapten diphenylcyclopropenone (DPC). The receptors originated from a woman between 50 and 59 years old with alopecia areata. Some clones in this sample may be carry-over from other donors' samples. Each CDR3 is given with its conserved first and last residue. D genes are given only for firm matches. A clone size is listed for some rows: how often the clone was seen (once, few, many), or a class if it is expanded.

abundance	v_gene	j_gene	d_gene	CDR3aa	CDR3nt
-	TRBV30	TRBJ2-7	TRBD1	CAWTTGAPYEQYF	TGTGCCTGGACGACAGGGGCCCCCTACGAGCAGTACTTC
many	TRBV12-3/TRBV12-4	TRBJ2-7	TRBD2	CASSLSSGGHEQYF	TGTGCCAGCAGTTTATCTAGCGGGGGCCACGAGCAGTACTTC
many	TRBV18	TRBJ1-1	-	CASSIAGNTEAFF	TGTGCCAGCTCAATTGCAGGAAACACTGAAGCTTTCTTT
many	TRBV7-8	TRBJ2-5	TRBD1	CASSLKRDSLQETQYF	TGTGCCAGCAGCTTAAAGAGGGACAGCCTCCAAGAGACCCAGTACTTC
few	TRBV29-1	TRBJ2-3	TRBD1	CSVEDPRGRTDTQYF	TGCAGCGTTGAAGACCCCAGGGGGCGGACAGATACGCAGTATTTT
-	TRBV7-9	TRBJ1-5	-	CASSLLGVRQPQHF	TGTGCCAGCAGCTTACTCGGGGTGCGGCAGCCCCAGCATTTT
-	TRBV12-3/TRBV12-4	TRBJ1-6	TRBD1	CASSLRDRDNSPLHF	TGTGCCAGCAGTTTACGGGACAGGGATAATTCACCCCTCCACTTT
few	TRBV2	TRBJ2-5	-	CASSETSYGGETQYF	TGTGCCAGCAGTGAGACCAGCTATGGAGGAGAGACCCAGTACTTC
-	TRBV6-6	TRBJ1-3	-	CASRVGSGNTIYF	TGTGCCTCCCGCGTAGGTTCTGGAAACACCATATATTTT
few	TRBV5-1	TRBJ2-6	-	CASSLMFSSGANVLTF	TGCGCCAGCAGCTTGATGTTTTCTAGTGGGGCCAACGTCCTGACTTTC
few	TRBV5-6	TRBJ2-6	-	CASSLWGSGANVLTF	TGTGCCAGCAGCTTGTGGGGATCTGGGGCCAACGTCCTGACTTTC
many	TRBV3-1	TRBJ2-7	-	CASSQGATYEQYF	TGTGCCAGCAGCCAAGGGGCTACCTACGAGCAGTACTTC
many	TRBV30	TRBJ2-1	TRBD2	CAWSSTLAGGTYNEQFF	TGTGCCTGGAGTAGTACCCTAGCGGGAGGGACCTACAATGAGCAGTTCTTC
few	TRBV25-1	TRBJ2-2	-	CASRKQGFTGELFF	TGTGCCAGCAGGAAACAGGGCTTCACCGGGGAGCTGTTTTTT
few	TRBV7-2	TRBJ2-3	TRBD2	CATAGTSGIGGDNTQFF	TGTGCCACTGCCGGGACTAGCGGGATCGGAGGGGACAATACGCAGTTTTTT